What follows is one T cell receptor beta chain and its context. These data belong to a study of blood T cell repertoires in COVID-19. About the research overall: Whether acute or convalescent, the COVID-19 samples came from the United States, Italy and Spain. T cells, B-cell-depleted T cells, or PBMCs supplied cDNA or gDNA.

Clones were sequenced by immunoSEQ multiplex PCR, and TCRdb holds only the in-frame ones, with some missing. The sample shows just under 80,000 clones, over 65% of them seen only once. CDR1 and CDR2 (germline): MNHNS, SASEGT. The V gene lost 0 bases and the J gene lost 0 bases, with 12 bases spanning the gap. The CDR3 is 17 residues long. The V and J genes are TRBV6-1 and TRBJ1-5, with D perhaps TRBD1 (6 bases). Sequencing was done on a sample of peripheral blood. The TCR was taken from a human donor in a cohort sampled during active COVID-19. In DNA, the CDR3 is TGTGCCAGCAGTGAAGCCACAGGGCTCTATAGCAATCAGCCCCAGCATTTT. Protein sequence: CASSEATGLYSNQPQHF.